This note documents a single T cell receptor beta chain sequence. The antigen remains unidentified. The sample is drawn from a study of T cell repertoires and HLA-DP antigens. Study in general: CD4+ T cells were cocultured with HeLa cells expressing HLA-DP.

Losses at the gene ends were 2 bases for V and 4 bases for J; bases not matched to a gene: 4. CDR3 size: 14 residues. Per germline, CDR1 LGHNA and CDR2 YSLEER. Produced via immunoSEQ multiplex PCR; TCRdb's table is partial and in-frame only. This table has around 100,000 clones, almost 95% appearing once. Sequencing used CD4+ T cells from PBMCs. This sequence joins TRBV4-3 and TRBJ1-2; TRBD1 matches at 7 bases. This TCR was recovered from a woman aged 18 to 35 in good health and CMV-seronegative. CDR3 loop: CASSQRTGVYGYTF. CDR3 in DNA: TGCGCCAGCAGCCAACGGACAGGAGTCTATGGCTACACCTTC.